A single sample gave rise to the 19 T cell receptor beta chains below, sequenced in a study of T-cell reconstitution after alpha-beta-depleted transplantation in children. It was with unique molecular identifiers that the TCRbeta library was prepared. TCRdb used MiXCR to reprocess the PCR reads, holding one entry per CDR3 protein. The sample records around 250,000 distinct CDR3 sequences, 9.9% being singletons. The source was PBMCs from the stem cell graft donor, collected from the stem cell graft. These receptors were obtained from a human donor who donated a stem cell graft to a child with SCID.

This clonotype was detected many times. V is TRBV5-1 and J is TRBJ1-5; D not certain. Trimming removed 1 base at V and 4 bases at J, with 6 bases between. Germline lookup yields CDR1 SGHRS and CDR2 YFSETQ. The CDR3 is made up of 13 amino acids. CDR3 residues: CASSLNRNQPQHF. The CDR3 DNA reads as TGCGCCAGCAGCTTGAACAGAAATCAGCCCCAGCATTTT.

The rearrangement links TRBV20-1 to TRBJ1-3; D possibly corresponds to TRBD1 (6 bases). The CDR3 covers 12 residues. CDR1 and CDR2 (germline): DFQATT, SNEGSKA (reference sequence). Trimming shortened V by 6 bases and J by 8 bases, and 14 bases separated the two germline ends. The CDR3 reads CSADLGGHTIYF. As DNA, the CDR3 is TGCAGTGCCGATCTAGGGGGACACACCATATATTTT.

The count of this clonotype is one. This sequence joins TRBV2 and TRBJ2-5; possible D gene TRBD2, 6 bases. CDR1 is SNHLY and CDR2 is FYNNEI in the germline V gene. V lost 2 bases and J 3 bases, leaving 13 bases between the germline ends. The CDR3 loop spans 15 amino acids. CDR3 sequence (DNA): TGTGCCAGCAGTGAATATCCTAGCGAGGAAGAGACCCAGTACTTC. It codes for CASSEYPSEEETQYF.

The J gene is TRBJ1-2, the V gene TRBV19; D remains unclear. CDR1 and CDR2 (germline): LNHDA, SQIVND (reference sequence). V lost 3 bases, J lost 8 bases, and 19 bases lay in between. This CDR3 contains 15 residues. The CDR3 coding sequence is TGTGCCAGTAGTATGTTGACGGCGCTGGGAGGAGGCTACACCTTC. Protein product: CASSMLTALGGGYTF.

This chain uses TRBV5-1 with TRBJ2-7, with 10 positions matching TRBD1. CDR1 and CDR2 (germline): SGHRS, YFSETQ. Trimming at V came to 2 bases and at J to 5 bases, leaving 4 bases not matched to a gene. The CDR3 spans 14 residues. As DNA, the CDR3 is TGCGCCAGCAGCTTCCGGGACAGGGGCCACGAGCAGTACTTC. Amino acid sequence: CASSFRDRGHEQYF.

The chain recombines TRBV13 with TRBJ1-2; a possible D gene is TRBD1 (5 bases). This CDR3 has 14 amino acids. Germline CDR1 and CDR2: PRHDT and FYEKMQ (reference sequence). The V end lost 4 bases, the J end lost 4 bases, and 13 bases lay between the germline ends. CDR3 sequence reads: CASSSTVGLYGYTF. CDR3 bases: TGTGCCAGCAGCTCTACCGTGGGGCTCTATGGCTACACCTTC.

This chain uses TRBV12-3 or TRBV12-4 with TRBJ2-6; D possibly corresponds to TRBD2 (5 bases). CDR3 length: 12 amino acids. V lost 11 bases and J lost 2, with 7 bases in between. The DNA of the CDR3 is TGTGCCGGGCGGGCTGGGGCCAACGTCCTGACTTTC. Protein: CAGRAGANVLTF.

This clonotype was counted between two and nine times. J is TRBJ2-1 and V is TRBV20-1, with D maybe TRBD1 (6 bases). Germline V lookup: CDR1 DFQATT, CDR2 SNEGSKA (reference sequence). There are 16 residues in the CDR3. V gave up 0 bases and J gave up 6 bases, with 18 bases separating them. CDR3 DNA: TGCAGTGCTAGAGATCACAGCAGGGGCTGGGGCAATGAGCAGTTCTTC. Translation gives CSARDHSRGWGNEQFF.

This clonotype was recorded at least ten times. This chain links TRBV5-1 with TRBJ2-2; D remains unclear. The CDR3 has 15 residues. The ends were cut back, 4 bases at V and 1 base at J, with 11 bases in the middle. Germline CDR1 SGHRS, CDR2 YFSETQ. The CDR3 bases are TGCGCCAGCAGCGTTAACCCTGTGAACACCGGGGAGCTGTTTTTT. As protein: CASSVNPVNTGELFF.

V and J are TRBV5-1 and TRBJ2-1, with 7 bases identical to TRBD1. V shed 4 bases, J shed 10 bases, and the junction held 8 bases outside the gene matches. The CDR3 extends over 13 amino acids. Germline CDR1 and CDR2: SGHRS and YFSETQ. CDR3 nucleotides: TGCGCCAGCAGCGAAGACAGGGCCCGAGAGCAGTTCTTC. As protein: CASSEDRAREQFF.

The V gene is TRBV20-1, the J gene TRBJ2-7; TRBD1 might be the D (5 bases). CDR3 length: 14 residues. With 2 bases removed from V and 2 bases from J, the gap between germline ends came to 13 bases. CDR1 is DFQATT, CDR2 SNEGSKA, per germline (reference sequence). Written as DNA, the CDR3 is TGCAGTGCTAGAACCTCAGGGTTAGCCTACGAGCAGTACTTC. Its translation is CSARTSGLAYEQYF.

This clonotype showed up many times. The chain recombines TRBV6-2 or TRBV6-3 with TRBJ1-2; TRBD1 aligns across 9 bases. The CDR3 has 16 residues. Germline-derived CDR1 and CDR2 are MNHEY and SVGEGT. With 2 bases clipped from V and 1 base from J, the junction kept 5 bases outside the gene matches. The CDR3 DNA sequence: TGTGCCAGCAGTTACCTGGGGACAGGGATTAACTATGGCTACACCTTC. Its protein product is CASSYLGTGINYGYTF.

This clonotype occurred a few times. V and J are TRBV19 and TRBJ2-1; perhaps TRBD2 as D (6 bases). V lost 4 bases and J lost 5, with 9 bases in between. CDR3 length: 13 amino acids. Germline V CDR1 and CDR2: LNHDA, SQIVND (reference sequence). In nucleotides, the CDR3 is TGTGCCAGTAGTAGGGGACTGAACAATGAGCAGTTCTTC. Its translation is CASSRGLNNEQFF.

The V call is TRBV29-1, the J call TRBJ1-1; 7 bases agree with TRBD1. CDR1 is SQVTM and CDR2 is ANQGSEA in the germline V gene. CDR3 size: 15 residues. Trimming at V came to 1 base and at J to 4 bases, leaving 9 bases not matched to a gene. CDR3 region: CSVEARSGGSTEAFF. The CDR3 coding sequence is TGCAGCGTTGAAGCGAGGTCAGGGGGAAGCACTGAAGCTTTCTTT. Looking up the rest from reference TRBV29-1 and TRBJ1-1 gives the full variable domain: SAVISQKPSRDICQRGTSLTIQCQVDSQVTMMFWYRQQPGQSLTLIATANQGSEATYESGFVIDKFPISRPNLTFSTLTVSNMSPEDSSIYLCSVEARSGGSTEAFFGQGTRLTVV.

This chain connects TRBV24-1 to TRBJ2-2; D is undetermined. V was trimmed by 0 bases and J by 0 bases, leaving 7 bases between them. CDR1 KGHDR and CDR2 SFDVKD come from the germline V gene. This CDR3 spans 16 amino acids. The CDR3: CATSDLISSNTGELFF. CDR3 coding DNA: TGTGCCACCAGTGATTTGATCTCTTCGAACACCGGGGAGCTGTTTTTT.

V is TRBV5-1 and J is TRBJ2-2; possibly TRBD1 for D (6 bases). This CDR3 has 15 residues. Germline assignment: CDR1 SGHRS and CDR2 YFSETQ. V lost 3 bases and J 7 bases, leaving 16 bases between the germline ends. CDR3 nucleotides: TGCGCCAGCAGCTCCACCGTTGGGGGCCTCGGGGAGCTGTTTTTT. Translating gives CASSSTVGGLGELFF.

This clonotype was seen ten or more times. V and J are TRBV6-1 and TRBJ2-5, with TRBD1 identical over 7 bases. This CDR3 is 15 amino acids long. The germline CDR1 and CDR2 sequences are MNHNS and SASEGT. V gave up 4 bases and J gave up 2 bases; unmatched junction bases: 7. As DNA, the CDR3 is TGTGCCAGCAGTGTAGGGGACAGACAACAAGAGACCCAGTACTTC. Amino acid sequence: CASSVGDRQQETQYF.

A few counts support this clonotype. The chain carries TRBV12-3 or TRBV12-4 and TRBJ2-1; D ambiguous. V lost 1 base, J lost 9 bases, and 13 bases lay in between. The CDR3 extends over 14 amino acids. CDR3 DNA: TGTGCCAGCAGTTTAGTAACGGCAGTCGCTGAGCAGTTCTTC. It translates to CASSLVTAVAEQFF.

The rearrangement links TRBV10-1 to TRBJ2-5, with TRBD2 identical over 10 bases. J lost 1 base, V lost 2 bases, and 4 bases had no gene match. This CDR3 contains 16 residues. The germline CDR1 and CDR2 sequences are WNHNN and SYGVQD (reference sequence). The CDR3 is CASSEASGGPQETQYF. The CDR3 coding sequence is TGCGCCAGCAGTGAGGCTAGCGGGGGTCCCCAAGAGACCCAGTACTTC.